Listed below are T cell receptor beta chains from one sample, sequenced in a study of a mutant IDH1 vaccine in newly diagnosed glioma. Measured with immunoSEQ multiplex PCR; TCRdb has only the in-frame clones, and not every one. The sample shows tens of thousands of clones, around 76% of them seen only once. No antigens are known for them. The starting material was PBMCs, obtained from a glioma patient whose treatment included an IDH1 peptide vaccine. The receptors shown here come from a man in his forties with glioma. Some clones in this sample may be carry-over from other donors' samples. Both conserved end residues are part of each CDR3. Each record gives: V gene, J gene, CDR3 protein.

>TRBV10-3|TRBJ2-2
CAIRTGQGTGELFF
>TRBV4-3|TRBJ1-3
CASSQDPTGGNGNTIYF
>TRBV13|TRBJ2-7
CASSETSPEQYF
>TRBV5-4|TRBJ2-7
CASSPGVGDEQYF
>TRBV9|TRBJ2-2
CASSVGLQGWTGELFF
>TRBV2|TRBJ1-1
CASHRNTEAFF
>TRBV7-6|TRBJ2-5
CASSLTSGGFGETQYF
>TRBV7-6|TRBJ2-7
CASSSQGVHEQYF
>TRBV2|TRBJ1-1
CASSVGQGELAEAFF
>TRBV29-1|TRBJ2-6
CSVVRGTGANVLTF